Listed below are T cell receptor beta chains from one sample, sequenced in a study of OX40 agonist ivuxolimab in advanced cancers. Assay used: immunoSEQ multiplex PCR; TCRdb lists only in-frame clones, some missing. The repertoire holds 77,000 or so clones, with approximately 89% as singletons. The sequencing used CD4+ or CD8+ T cells sorted from blood, collected in a trial of the OX40 agonist ivuxolimab. These receptors all stem from an adult with an advanced solid tumor such as melanoma, head and neck, liver or kidney cancer. CDR3s include the opening cysteine and the closing phenylalanine or tryptophan. The D gene is left open where the match is weak. Clone size is given for some rows only: seen once, a few or many times, or a class if the clone is expanded.

v_call	d_call	j_call	clone_size	cdr3_nt	cdr3_aa
TRBV19	-	TRBJ2-1	-	TGTGCCAGTAGTATGTTACTAGCAGCACACAATGAGCAGTTCTTC	CASSMLLAAHNEQFF
TRBV7-3	-	TRBJ1-5	-	TGTGCCAGCAGCTTTGGGGAGGTCAATCAGCCCCAGCATTTT	CASSFGEVNQPQHF
TRBV28	-	TRBJ2-5	-	TGTGCCAGCAGTTCACCGGAGACCCAGTACTTC	CASSSPETQYF
TRBV19	TRBD1	TRBJ1-5	-	TGTGCCAGTAGTATAGTACCCCCCGGGACAGGCGGTCATAGCAATCAGCCCCAGCATTTT	CASSIVPPGTGGHSNQPQHF
TRBV11-2	TRBD2	TRBJ2-7	-	TGTGCCAGCAGCTCTCGACTAGCGGGAGATCGGTACGAGCAGTACTTC	CASSSRLAGDRYEQYF
TRBV11-2	-	TRBJ2-7	-	TGTGCCAGCAGACTCGTGGACTCAAACGACCTCGAGCAGTACTTC	CASRLVDSNDLEQYF
TRBV19	-	TRBJ2-2	-	TGTGCCAGTAGTATGGGGCTCCTGCGCATCACCGGGGAGCTGTTTTTT	CASSMGLLRITGELFF
TRBV27	-	TRBJ1-5	-	TGTGCCAGCAGTTTGGACGGACGGGCGTATAGCAATCAGCCCCAGCATTTT	CASSLDGRAYSNQPQHF
TRBV4-2	TRBD1	TRBJ1-6	-	TGTGCCAGCAGCCAAGAAGGCTCCGGGACAGGCCGGGCACCCCTCCACTTT	CASSQEGSGTGRAPLHF
TRBV9	-	TRBJ2-7	-	TGTGCCAGCAGCGTAGGGGCAGGCGCCTACGAGCAGTACTTC	CASSVGAGAYEQYF
TRBV5-6	TRBD1	TRBJ2-2	few	TGTGCCAGCAGCTTGATAGGGGGCAACACCGGGGAGCTGTTTTTT	CASSLIGGNTGELFF
TRBV18	-	TRBJ2-3	-	TGTGCCAGCTCACCACCCACAGACACAGATACGCAGTATTTT	CASSPPTDTDTQYF
TRBV11-1	-	TRBJ2-2	-	TGTGCCAGCAGCCCCACCCGGGGAACCGGGGAGCTGTTTTTT	CASSPTRGTGELFF
TRBV11-2	-	TRBJ1-2	-	TGTGCCAGCAGCTTGACAGGTTATGGCTACACCTTC	CASSLTGYGYTF
TRBV5-5	-	TRBJ2-7	-	TGTGCCAGCAGCTTGGCCGGGATTTATGAGCAGTACTTC	CASSLAGIYEQYF
TRBV15	-	TRBJ1-4	-	TGTGCCACCAGCAGGGACGGTAGAGTTGAAAAACTGTTTTTT	CATSRDGRVEKLFF
TRBV9	-	TRBJ1-3	-	TGTGCCAGCAGCGTAGCTAGAGCTGGAAACACCATATATTTT	CASSVARAGNTIYF
TRBV15	TRBD2	TRBJ2-3	-	TGTGCCACCAGCAGAGACACACTAGCGGGGGTCACAGATACGCAGTATTTT	CATSRDTLAGVTDTQYF
TRBV23-1	-	TRBJ2-3	-	TGCGCCAGCAGTCAATCTGCAGCAGAAGCCACAGATACGCAGTATTTT	CASSQSAAEATDTQYF
TRBV5-1	-	TRBJ1-1	-	TGCGCCAGCAGCTTGTCTTGGGTAGGGGCGGATACTGAAGCTTTCTTT	CASSLSWVGADTEAFF
TRBV4-2	-	TRBJ1-1	-	TGTGCCAGCAGCCCAGGGGAGGGGATGATCACTGAAGCTTTCTTT	CASSPGEGMITEAFF
TRBV7-9	TRBD1	TRBJ1-1	once	TGTGCCAGCAGCCTACAGGGGCCGAACACTGAAGCTTTCTTT	CASSLQGPNTEAFF
TRBV13	-	TRBJ2-3	-	TGTGCCAGCAGTCGAGGACGGATTCCCAATAACACAGATACGCAGTATTTT	CASSRGRIPNNTDTQYF
TRBV21-1	-	TRBJ1-6	-	TGTGCCAGCAGCAAAGGGGGAGGGACAGGGCCCGATAATTCACCCCTCCACTTT	CASSKGGGTGPDNSPLHF
TRBV5-1	-	TRBJ2-7	-	TGCGCCAGCCGGGCCTTTTACAGTTCCTACGAGCAGTACTTC	CASRAFYSSYEQYF
TRBV19	-	TRBJ1-1	-	TGTGCCAGTGACTCAGGGAGATATGTTAACGAAGCTTTCTTT	CASDSGRYVNEAFF
TRBV18	-	TRBJ1-6	-	TGTGCCAGCTCCCCGAGGGACACTATCAATTCACCCCTCCACTTT	CASSPRDTINSPLHF
TRBV25-1	-	TRBJ1-1	-	TGTGCCAGCAGTGAACCCGGAATGAACACTGAAGCTTTCTTT	CASSEPGMNTEAFF
TRBV7-9	TRBD1	TRBJ1-5	-	TGTGCCAGCAGCACGACAGGGATGGGCAATCAGCCCCAGCATTTT	CASSTTGMGNQPQHF
TRBV6-5	-	TRBJ2-7	-	TGTGCCATCCGGGACACGGGAACCTACGAGCAGTACTTC	CAIRDTGTYEQYF
TRBV11-2	-	TRBJ1-5	-	TGTGCCAGCAGCTTAGACTCCAAACAGGAGAGCAATCAGCCCCAGCATTTT	CASSLDSKQESNQPQHF
TRBV6-5	-	TRBJ2-1	-	TGTGCCAGCAGTTACTTGCTACCGGGTGAGCAGTTCTTC	CASSYLLPGEQFF
TRBV5-5	-	TRBJ2-5	-	TGTGCCAGCAGCCCGACTGGGGAGACCCAGTACTTC	CASSPTGETQYF
TRBV6-5	-	TRBJ1-4	-	TGTGCCAGCAGCCGCGGGGACGGATATGAAAAACTGTTTTTT	CASSRGDGYEKLFF
TRBV5-4	-	TRBJ2-1	-	TGTGCCAGCAGCTTGGAGGGTTATGAGCAGTTCTTC	CASSLEGYEQFF
TRBV6-5	-	TRBJ2-4	-	TGTGCCAGCAGTTACTTGATCGGACAACGAAACATTCAGTACTTC	CASSYLIGQRNIQYF
TRBV9	-	TRBJ2-1	-	TGTGCCAGCAGTCGGGACCAGACCTACAATGAGCAGTTCTTC	CASSRDQTYNEQFF
TRBV2	-	TRBJ2-1	-	TGTGCCAGCAGCCGAGACAGCTACAATGAGCAGTTCTTC	CASSRDSYNEQFF
TRBV7-9	TRBD2	TRBJ2-7	-	TGTGCCAGCAGCTTAGAACTAGCGGGGGATTACGAGCAGTACTTC	CASSLELAGDYEQYF
TRBV28	-	TRBJ2-7	-	TGTGCCAGCAGTTTATGGGGCATCGAGCAGTACTTC	CASSLWGIEQYF
TRBV6-1	-	TRBJ2-1	-	TGTGCCAGCAGTGAACTGGCGGTTCTTTCCTACAATGAGCAGTTCTTC	CASSELAVLSYNEQFF
TRBV5-6	-	TRBJ2-2	-	TGTGCCAGCAGCTTGCTAGGTCTGCAAGAGAACACCGGGGAGCTGTTTTTT	CASSLLGLQENTGELFF
TRBV5-4	-	TRBJ1-6	-	TGTGCCAGCAGCACGGACAGTTCCTATAATTCACCCCTCCACTTT	CASSTDSSYNSPLHF
TRBV5-4	-	TRBJ2-1	-	TGTGCCAGCAGCCGGGGGACTCAGAGATTCTTC	CASSRGTQRFF
TRBV30	TRBD1	TRBJ1-3	few	TGTGCCTGGAGTTCGGCAGGGGGCTTTCGCGGAAACACCATATATTTT	CAWSSAGGFRGNTIYF
TRBV23-1	TRBD2	TRBJ2-2	-	TGCGCCAGCAGTCGCACACCTACTAGCGGGTGGATCGGGGAGCTGTTTTTT	CASSRTPTSGWIGELFF
TRBV7-2	-	TRBJ2-2	-	TGTGCCAGCAGCTCGAGGAGGGGGCGGGAGAACACCGGGGAGCTGTTTTTT	CASSSRRGRENTGELFF
TRBV14	TRBD1	TRBJ1-1	-	TGTGCCAGCAGCCAACTACAGGGGAAGGGCACTGAAGCTTTCTTT	CASSQLQGKGTEAFF
TRBV1	-	TRBJ2-1	once	TGCACCAGCCGTTTTCCGGGACTAGCGGGATCCGGCTACAATGATCGGGAGCAGTTCTTC	CTSRFPGLAGSGYNDREQFF
TRBV7-2	TRBD1	TRBJ2-7	-	TGTGCCAGCAGCTTAGCCGCGGCGGACAGGACCTACGAGCAGTACTTC	CASSLAAADRTYEQYF
TRBV4-3	TRBD1	TRBJ1-3	-	TGCGCCAGCAGCGCCCGCCGACAGGGCAACGGAAACACCATATATTTT	CASSARRQGNGNTIYF
TRBV14	-	TRBJ1-2	once	TGTGCCAGCAGCCAAGAGGGGCGCTCGGGCTATGGCTACACCTTC	CASSQEGRSGYGYTF
TRBV2	-	TRBJ1-2	-	TGTGCCAGCAGTAGACAGAGAGATGGCTACACCTTC	CASSRQRDGYTF